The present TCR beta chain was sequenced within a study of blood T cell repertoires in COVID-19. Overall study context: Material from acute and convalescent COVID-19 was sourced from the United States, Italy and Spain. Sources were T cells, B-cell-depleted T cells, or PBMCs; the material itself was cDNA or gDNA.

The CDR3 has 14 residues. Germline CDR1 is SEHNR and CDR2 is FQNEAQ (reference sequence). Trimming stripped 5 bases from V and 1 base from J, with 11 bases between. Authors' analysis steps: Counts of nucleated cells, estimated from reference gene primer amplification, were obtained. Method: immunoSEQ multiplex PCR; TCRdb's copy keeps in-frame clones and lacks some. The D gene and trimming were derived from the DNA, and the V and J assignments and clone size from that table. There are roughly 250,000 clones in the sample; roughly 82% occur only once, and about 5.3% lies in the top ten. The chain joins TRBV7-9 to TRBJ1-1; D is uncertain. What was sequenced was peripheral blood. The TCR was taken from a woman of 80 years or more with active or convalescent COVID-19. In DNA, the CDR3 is TGTGCCAGCAGCCAGAGGGCAGGGAACACTGAAGCTTTCTTT. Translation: CASSQRAGNTEAFF.